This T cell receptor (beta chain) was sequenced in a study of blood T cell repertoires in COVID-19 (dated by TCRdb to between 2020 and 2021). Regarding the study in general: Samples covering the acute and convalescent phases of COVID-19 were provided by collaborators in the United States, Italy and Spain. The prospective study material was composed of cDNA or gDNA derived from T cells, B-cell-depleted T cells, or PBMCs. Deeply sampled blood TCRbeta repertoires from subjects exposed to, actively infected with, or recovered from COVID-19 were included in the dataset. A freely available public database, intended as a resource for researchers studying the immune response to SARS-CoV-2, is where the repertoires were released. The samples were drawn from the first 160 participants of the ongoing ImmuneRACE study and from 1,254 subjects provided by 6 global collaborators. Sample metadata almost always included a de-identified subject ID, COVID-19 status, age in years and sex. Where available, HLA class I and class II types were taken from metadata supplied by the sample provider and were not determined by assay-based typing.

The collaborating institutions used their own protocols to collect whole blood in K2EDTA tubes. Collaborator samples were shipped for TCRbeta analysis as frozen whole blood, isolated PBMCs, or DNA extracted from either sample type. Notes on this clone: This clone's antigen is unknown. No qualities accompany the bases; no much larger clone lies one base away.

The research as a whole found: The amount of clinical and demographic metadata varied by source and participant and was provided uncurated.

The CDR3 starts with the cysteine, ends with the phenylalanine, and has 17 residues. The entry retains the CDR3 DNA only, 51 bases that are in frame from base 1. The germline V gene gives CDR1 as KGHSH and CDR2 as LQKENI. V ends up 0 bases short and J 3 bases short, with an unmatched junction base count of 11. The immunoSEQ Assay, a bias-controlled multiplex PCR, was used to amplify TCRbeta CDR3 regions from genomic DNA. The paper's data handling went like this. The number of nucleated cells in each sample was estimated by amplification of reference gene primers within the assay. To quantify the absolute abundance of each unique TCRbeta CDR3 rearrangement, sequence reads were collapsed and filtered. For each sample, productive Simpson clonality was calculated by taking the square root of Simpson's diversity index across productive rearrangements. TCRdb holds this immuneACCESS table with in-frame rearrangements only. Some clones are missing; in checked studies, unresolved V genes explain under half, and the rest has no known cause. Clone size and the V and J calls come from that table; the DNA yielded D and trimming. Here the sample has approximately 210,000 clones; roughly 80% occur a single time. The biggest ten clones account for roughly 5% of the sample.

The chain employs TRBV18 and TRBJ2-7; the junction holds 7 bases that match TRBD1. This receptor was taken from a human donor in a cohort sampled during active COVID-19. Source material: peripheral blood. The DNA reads TGTGCCAGCTCACCACCGGCAGGGGGATTTTATGGCTACGAGCAGTACTTC. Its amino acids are CASSPPAGGFYGYEQYF.